This T cell receptor beta chain came from a study of T cell changes during pregnancy in multiple sclerosis. About this clone: At one of its ends the junction is not consistent with the germline gene, which may arise from a read error.

The germline CDR1 and CDR2 sequences are SGHTA and FQGNSA. CDR3 size: 15 residues. Assay: immunoSEQ multiplex PCR; the TCRdb copy retains only in-frame clones and omits some. The data hold tens of thousands of clones, with about 92% observed a single time. The sample consisted of CD4+ T cells from peripheral blood mononuclear cells, taken after pregnancy. This sequence joins TRBV7-2 and TRBJ2-3; 8 bases fit TRBD2. This sequence originates from a female donor in good health, enrolled as a control in a pregnancy study. Here the CDR3 DNA reads TGTGTCAGCAGCTTACCGGGACTAGTGACAGATACGCAGTATTTT. Protein sequence: CVSSLPGLVTDTQYF. Supplemented by reference TRBV7-2 and TRBJ2-3, the full variable domain reads GAGVSQSPSNKVTEKGKDVELRCDPISGHTALYWYRQSLGQGLEFLIYFQGNSAPDKSGLPSDRFSAERTGGSVSTLTIQRTQQEDSAVYLCVSSLPGLVTDTQYFGPGTRLTVL.